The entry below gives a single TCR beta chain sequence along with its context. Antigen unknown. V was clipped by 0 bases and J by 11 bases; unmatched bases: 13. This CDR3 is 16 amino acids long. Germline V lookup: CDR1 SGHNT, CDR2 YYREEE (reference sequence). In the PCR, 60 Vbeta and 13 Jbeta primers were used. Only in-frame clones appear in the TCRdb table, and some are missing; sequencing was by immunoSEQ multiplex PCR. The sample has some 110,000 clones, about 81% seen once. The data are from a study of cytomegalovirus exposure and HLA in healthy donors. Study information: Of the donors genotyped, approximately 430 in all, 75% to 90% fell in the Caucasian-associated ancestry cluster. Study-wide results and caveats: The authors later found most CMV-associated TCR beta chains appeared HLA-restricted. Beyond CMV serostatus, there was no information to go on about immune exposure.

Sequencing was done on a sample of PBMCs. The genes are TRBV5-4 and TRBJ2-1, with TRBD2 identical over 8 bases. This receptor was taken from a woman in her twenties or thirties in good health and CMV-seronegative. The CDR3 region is CASSLAMIAGHQKQFF. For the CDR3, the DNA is TGTGCCAGCAGCTTGGCCATGATAGCGGGACATCAAAAGCAGTTCTTC.